The 12 T cell receptor beta chains below were found in one sample sequenced in a study of blood T cell repertoires in COVID-19. Produced via immunoSEQ multiplex PCR; TCRdb's table is partial and in-frame only. The sample holds roughly 320,000 clones; roughly 85% are singletons and the top ten take roughly 7.8%. The sample comprised peripheral blood. Every receptor here comes from a human donor in a cohort sampled during active COVID-19.

This clone was observed a handful of times. The chain is built from TRBV4-1 and TRBJ1-5, with D tentatively TRBD1 (5 bases). V gave up 1 base and J gave up 4 bases, with 14 bases separating them. Per germline, CDR1 MGHRA and CDR2 YSYEKL. This CDR3 is 16 amino acids long. CDR3 sequence: CASSQAPGLWNQPQHF. CDR3 nucleotides: TGCGCCAGCAGCCAAGCTCCGGGACTATGGAATCAGCCCCAGCATTTT.

The rearrangement uses TRBV2 and TRBJ1-5; possible D gene TRBD1, 6 bases. Germline V lookup: CDR1 SNHLY, CDR2 FYNNEI. The CDR3 length is 13 residues. V lost 4 bases and J lost 4, with 8 bases in between. CDR3 DNA sequence: TGTGCCAGCAGTGTGCAGGGGAATCAGCCCCAGCATTTT. Residues: CASSVQGNQPQHF.

The chain uses TRBV4-1 and TRBJ2-7; unclear D gene. Germline V lookup: CDR1 MGHRA, CDR2 YSYEKL. V dropped 1 base and J dropped 3 bases, with 7 bases sitting between them. The CDR3 is 13 residues long. This CDR3 is CASSQGVGYEQYF. CDR3 nucleotides: TGCGCCAGCAGCCAAGGCGTCGGCTACGAGCAGTACTTC.

The chain links TRBV12-3 or TRBV12-4 to TRBJ2-1, with D unclear. Trimming cost V 5 bases and J 5 bases, with 7 bases left between them. The CDR3 sequence is 12 residues long. CDR3 loop: CASSPLNNEQFF. CDR3 sequence (DNA): TGTGCCAGCAGTCCCCTTAACAATGAGCAGTTCTTC.

This chain uses TRBV30 with TRBJ1-4, with 10 bases lining up with TRBD1. V dropped 4 bases and J dropped 7; count of bases not matched to a gene: 6. The CDR3 spans 14 residues. The V gene's germline CDR1 is GTSNPN and CDR2 SVGIG (reference sequence). CDR3 amino acids: CAWTRRTGGEKLFF. The CDR3 DNA follows: TGTGCCTGGACTAGAAGGACAGGGGGTGAAAAACTGTTTTTT.

This clone was recorded only once. This chain links TRBV24-1 with TRBJ2-3; 11 bases are a match to TRBD1. V gave up 4 bases and J gave up 5 bases; unmatched junction bases: 7. CDR3 length: 16 amino acids. Germline-derived CDR1 and CDR2 are KGHDR and SFDVKD. This chain's CDR3 is CATSEAGTGGKDTQYF. Here the CDR3 DNA reads TGTGCCACCAGTGAAGCCGGGACAGGGGGAAAAGATACGCAGTATTTT.

This chain links TRBV5-6 with TRBJ2-2, with 7 bases lining up with TRBD1. V shed 3 bases, J shed 6 bases, and the junction held 14 bases outside the gene matches. The CDR3 sequence is 17 residues long. Germline CDR1 is SGHDT and CDR2 is YYEEEE. For the CDR3, the DNA is TGTGCCAGCAGCTCTACGACAAGGGGGCTTTCCGCCGGGGAGCTGTTTTTT. Encoded protein: CASSSTTRGLSAGELFF.

The rearrangement joins TRBV28 to TRBJ2-2, with D maybe TRBD1 (5 bases). This CDR3 is 16 amino acids long. V was cut by 7 bases and J by 1 base, with 16 bases left in between. Germline V gives CDR1 MDHEN, CDR2 SYDVKM. The DNA of the CDR3 is TGTGCCAGCATTGACCACCGTAGGGGGAACACCGGGGAGCTGTTTTTT. Protein: CASIDHRRGNTGELFF.

V and J are TRBV19 and TRBJ1-5, with 9 bases matching TRBD1. CDR3 length: 16 amino acids. The V segment lost 7 bases and the J segment 4 bases; nucleotides outside the gene matches: 11. Germline V gene lookup returns CDR1 LNHDA and CDR2 SQIVND (reference sequence). The CDR3 sequence is CASIPRQGGENQPQHF. CDR3 bases: TGTGCCAGTATCCCCCGACAGGGGGGCGAGAATCAGCCCCAGCATTTT.

This clone was recorded only once. The chain recombines TRBV29-1 with TRBJ2-1; no firm D call. The CDR3 runs 10 residues. The germline V gene encodes CDR1 SQVTM and CDR2 ANQGSEA. Between the trimmed V and J ends, which lost 5 bases and 7 bases, there was a span of 6 bases. The CDR3: CSVMTNEQFF. The CDR3 nucleotides read TGCAGCGTTATGACAAATGAGCAGTTCTTC.

This clone was seen only once. This chain links TRBV4-2 with TRBJ1-5; 7 bases fit TRBD1. The CDR3 has 14 residues. Germline CDR1 and CDR2: LGHNA and YNFKEQ. V gave up 3 bases and J gave up 3 bases; unmatched junction bases: 2. The CDR3 DNA follows: TGTGCCAGCAGCCATACAGGGGACAATCAGCCCCAGCATTTT. This encodes CASSHTGDNQPQHF.

The chain has TRBV11-2 and TRBJ1-3; 11 positions agree with TRBD1. V shed 3 bases and J 0 bases; nucleotides not matched to a gene: 1. Germline V gene data show CDR1 as SGHAT and CDR2 as FQNNGV. This CDR3 is 16 amino acids long. CDR3 sequence reads: CASSLGQGDSGNTIYF. In DNA form, the CDR3 reads TGTGCCAGCAGCTTGGGACAGGGGGACTCTGGAAACACCATATATTTT.